This T cell receptor beta chain was profiled in a study of T cell changes during pregnancy in multiple sclerosis. CDR1 ENHRY and CDR2 SYGVKD come from the germline V gene. Deletions cut 5 bases from V and 3 bases from J, with 15 bases between. This CDR3 region has 15 residues. Sequencing used immunoSEQ multiplex PCR; TCRdb keeps in-frame clones, though not all of them. Here the sample spans 70,000 to 100,000 clones, 85% to 95% being singletons. The sequence came from a female donor with multiple sclerosis, enrolled in a pregnancy study. The sequencing used peripheral blood, collected in the third trimester of pregnancy. This rearrangement joins TRBV10-3 to TRBJ2-3; TRBD1 is a possible D gene (6 bases). The CDR3 nucleotides read TGTGCCATCAGTAAAGGACAGAGGGCGACAGATACGCAGTATTTT. It codes for CAISKGQRATDTQYF.